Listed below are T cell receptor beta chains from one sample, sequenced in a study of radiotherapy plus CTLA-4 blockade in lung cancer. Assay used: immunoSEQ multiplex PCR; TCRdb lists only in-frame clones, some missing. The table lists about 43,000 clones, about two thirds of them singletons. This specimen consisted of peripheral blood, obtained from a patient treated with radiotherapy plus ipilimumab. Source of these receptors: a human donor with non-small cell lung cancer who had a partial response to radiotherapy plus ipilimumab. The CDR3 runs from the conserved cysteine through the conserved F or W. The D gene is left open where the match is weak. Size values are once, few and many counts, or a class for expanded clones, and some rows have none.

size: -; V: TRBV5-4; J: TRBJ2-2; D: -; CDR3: CASSYGTRNTGELFF; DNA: TGTGCCAGCAGCTACGGGACTCGCAACACCGGGGAGCTGTTTTTT
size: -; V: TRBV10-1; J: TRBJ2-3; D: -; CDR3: CASRVLGGTDTQYF; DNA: TGCGCCAGCAGGGTCCTTGGAGGCACAGATACGCAGTATTTT
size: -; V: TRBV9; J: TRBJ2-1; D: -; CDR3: CASSVEGGTTYYRNEQFF; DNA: TGTGCCAGCAGCGTAGAAGGGGGAACTACCTACTACAGGAATGAGCAGTTCTTC
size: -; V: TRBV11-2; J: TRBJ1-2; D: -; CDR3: CASSFQGFGYTF; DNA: TGTGCCAGCAGCTTCCAGGGGTTTGGCTACACCTTC
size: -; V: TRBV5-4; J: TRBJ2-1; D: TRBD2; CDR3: CASSMTGGNYNEQFF; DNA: TGTGCCAGCAGTATGACGGGGGGGAACTACAATGAGCAGTTCTTC
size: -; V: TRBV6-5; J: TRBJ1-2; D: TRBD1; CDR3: CASSYGAGGGYTF; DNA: TGTGCCAGCAGTTACGGGGCAGGGGGCGGCTACACCTTC
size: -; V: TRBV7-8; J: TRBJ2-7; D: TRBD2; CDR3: CASSLASWEGRNEQYF; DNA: TGTGCCAGCAGCTTAGCGTCGTGGGAGGGCCGAAACGAGCAGTACTTC
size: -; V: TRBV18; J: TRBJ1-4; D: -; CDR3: CASSRGVAEKLFF; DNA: TGTGCCAGCTCACGCGGGGTTGCTGAAAAACTGTTTTTT
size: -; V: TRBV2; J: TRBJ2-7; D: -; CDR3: CASSDGRIYEQYF; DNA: TGTGCCAGCAGTGACGGGAGAATCTACGAGCAGTACTTC
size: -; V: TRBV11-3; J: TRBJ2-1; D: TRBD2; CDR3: CASSSGTRDNEQFF; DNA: TGTGCCAGCAGCTCCGGGACTAGAGACAATGAGCAGTTCTTC
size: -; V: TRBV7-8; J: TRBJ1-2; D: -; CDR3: CASSRTRNYGYTF; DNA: TGTGCCAGCAGCCGCACGCGTAACTATGGCTACACCTTC
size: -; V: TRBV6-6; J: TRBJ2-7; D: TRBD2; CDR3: CASAGGPSHEQYF; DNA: TGTGCCAGCGCGGGAGGGCCAAGCCACGAGCAGTACTTC
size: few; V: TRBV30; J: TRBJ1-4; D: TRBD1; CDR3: CAWSAWTGVNEKLFF; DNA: TGTGCCTGGAGTGCCTGGACAGGAGTAAATGAAAAACTGTTTTTT
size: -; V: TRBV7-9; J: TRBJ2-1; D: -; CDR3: CASSFGGAYNEQFF; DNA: TGTGCCAGCAGCTTCGGCGGGGCCTACAATGAGCAGTTCTTC
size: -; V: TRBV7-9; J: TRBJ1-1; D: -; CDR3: CASSPTRNTEAFF; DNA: TGTGCCAGCAGCCCGACTAGGAACACTGAAGCTTTCTTT
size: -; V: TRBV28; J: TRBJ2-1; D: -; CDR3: CASSLTGSSYNEQFF; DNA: TGTGCCAGCAGTTTAACCGGGAGCTCCTACAATGAGCAGTTCTTC
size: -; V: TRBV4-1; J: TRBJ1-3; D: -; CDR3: CASSFEEGNTIYF; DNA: TGCGCCAGCAGCTTCGAAGAGGGAAACACCATATATTTT
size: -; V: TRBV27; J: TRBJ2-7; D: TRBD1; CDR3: CASSKTGGPYEQYF; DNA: TGTGCCAGCAGTAAGACAGGGGGACCCTACGAGCAGTACTTC